This entry lists 5 T cell receptor beta chains sequenced from one sample in a study of cytomegalovirus exposure and HLA in healthy donors. PCR employed 60 Vbeta and 13 Jbeta primers. Sequenced by immunoSEQ multiplex PCR; TCRdb stores in-frame clones only, minus some. The clone table shows 90,000 to 130,000 clones, with the ten largest holding 5.5% to 8%. The sequenced sample consisted of PBMCs. The receptors were sampled from a man aged 35 to 55 in good health and CMV-seropositive.

The chain recombines TRBV19 with TRBJ1-1; TRBD1 is a possible D gene (5 bases). The V end was cut by 7 bases, the J end by 4 bases, with 19 bases between. The germline CDR1 and CDR2 sequences are LNHDA and SQIVND (reference sequence). This CDR3 has 15 amino acids. CDR3 nucleotides: TGTGCCAGTATAGCCCCCGCGGGGAGGGGCACTGAAGCTTTCTTT. It encodes CASIAPAGRGTEAFF.

This sequence joins TRBV11-2 and TRBJ2-7; a possible D gene is TRBD2 (5 bases). The V gene's germline CDR1 is SGHAT and CDR2 FQNNGV. The CDR3 length is 17 residues. V lost 1 base to trimming and J lost 0 bases, with 16 bases between them. The CDR3 DNA follows: TGTGCCAGCAGCTTAGTAATGGGCGGGTTAGTCTCCTACGAGCAGTACTTC. Protein: CASSLVMGGLVSYEQYF.

The chain recombines TRBV18 with TRBJ2-1; 14 bases fit TRBD2. The V gene's germline CDR1 is KGHSH and CDR2 LQKENI. The CDR3 is made up of 21 amino acids. The J segment lost 1 base and the V segment lost 0 bases, leaving 11 bases of the junction unmatched. The CDR3 nucleotides read TGTGCCAGCTCACCACCGGGACTAGCGGGAGTGAAAGGAAGGTCCTACAATGAGCAGTTCTTC. Protein product: CASSPPGLAGVKGRSYNEQFF.

The V gene is TRBV6-6, the J gene TRBJ2-7; TRBD1 matches 8 bases. This CDR3 is built from 12 residues. With V trimmed by 9 bases and J by 5 bases, 6 bases remained unmatched. Germline V CDR1 and CDR2: MNHNY, SVGAGI (reference sequence). The chain's CDR3 is CASQGAGNEQYF. CDR3 coding DNA: TGTGCCAGTCAGGGGGCTGGAAACGAGCAGTACTTC.

The genes are TRBV21-1 and TRBJ2-7; the table's D call, TRBD1, was not checked against the DNA. TRBV21-1 counts as a pseudogene. CDR3 size: 14 residues. In nucleotides, the CDR3 is TGTGCCAGCAGCACCGACAGGGTACGGAACGAGCAGTACTTC. It specifies CASSTDRVRNEQYF.